The 28 T cell receptor beta chains listed next were all sequenced from one sample in a study of blood T cells in healthy people across ages. Next came a second PCR, run for roughly 6 to 11 cycles, which used a sample-barcoded 5' primer along with a J-beta primer mix. TCRdb reprocessed the 5' RACE reads with MiXCR, giving one entry per CDR3 protein. The sample consists of 550,000 to 650,000 distinct CDR3 sequences, roughly a quarter of them appearing once. These same data were also listed under a study on T cells of mothers and their children.

The source material was blood. The receptors here all came from a boy between 2 and 10 years old in good health.

This chain's CDR3 is CASSIRDKYYGYTF. The CDR3 nucleotides read TGTGCCAGTAGTATTCGGGACAAGTACTATGGCTACACCTTC. J is TRBJ1-2 and V is TRBV19; TRBD1 is a possible D gene (6 bases). The CDR3 is 14 residues long. V lost 3 bases and J 3 bases, leaving 11 bases between the germline ends. Germline CDR1 is LNHDA and CDR2 is SQIVND (reference sequence). The whole variable domain, filled in from reference TRBV19 and TRBJ1-2, reads DGGITQSPKYLFRKEGQNVTLSCEQNLNHDAMYWYRQDPGQGLRLIYYSQIVNDFQKGDIAEGYSVSREKKESFPLTVTSAQKNPTAFYLCASSIRDKYYGYTFGSGTRLTVV.

The chain is built from TRBV9 and TRBJ2-5; D might be TRBD1 (6 bases). This CDR3 has 15 amino acids. V dropped 4 bases and J dropped 0 bases, with 13 bases sitting between them. The germline CDR1 and CDR2 sequences are SGDLS and YYNGEE. CDR3 sequence (DNA): TGTGCCAGCAGCCCCATCGGGACATACCAAGAGACCCAGTACTTC. Its protein product is CASSPIGTYQETQYF.

This clonotype was seen a handful of times. V is TRBV5-1 and J is TRBJ2-2; D remains unclear. From germline, CDR1 is SGHRS and CDR2 YFSETQ. The CDR3 length is 12 residues. The V end lost 6 bases, the J end lost 7 bases, and 10 bases lay between the germline ends. CDR3 DNA sequence: TGCGCCAGCAAATTGGGCGGCGGGGAGCTGTTTTTT. As protein: CASKLGGGELFF.

This clonotype was recorded a few times. This rearrangement joins TRBV29-1 to TRBJ2-4, with D maybe TRBD1 (6 bases). The V and J ends lost 6 bases and 0 bases respectively, with 6 bases between them. This CDR3 spans 12 amino acids. Germline V gene lookup returns CDR1 SQVTM and CDR2 ANQGSEA. The CDR3 spells CSVGQAKNIQYF. As DNA, the CDR3 is TGCAGCGTGGGACAAGCCAAAAACATTCAGTACTTC.

The table lists this clonotype with a few counts. The chain employs TRBV20-1 and TRBJ2-1; TRBD2 matches 13 bases. V gave up 6 bases and J gave up 6 bases; unmatched junction bases: 8. The germline V gene has CDR1 DFQATT and CDR2 SNEGSKA (reference sequence). This CDR3 is built from 15 residues. The CDR3: CSAESTSGGFNEQFF. As DNA, the CDR3 is TGCAGTGCGGAATCGACTAGCGGGGGGTTCAATGAGCAGTTCTTC.

As to this clonotype: Germline and junction disagree at one end, which may indicate a read error. This chain joins TRBV12-3 or TRBV12-4 and TRBJ1-2; 10 nucleotides match TRBD1. The CDR3 spans 16 residues. CDR3 sequence: CAGSGIRTGGNYGYTF. The CDR3 DNA reads TGTGCCGGCAGTGGGATTCGGACAGGGGGAAACTATGGCTACACCTTC.

This clonotype showed up many times. This chain connects TRBV9 to TRBJ2-3; no reliable D call. The V and J ends lost 4 bases and 1 base respectively, with 10 bases between them. This CDR3 is 14 amino acids long. Looked up from germline, CDR1 is SGDLS and CDR2 is YYNGEE. CDR3 loop: CASSSFRGTDTQYF. The CDR3 bases are TGTGCCAGCAGCTCCTTTCGGGGCACAGATACGCAGTATTTT.

The chain links TRBV28 to TRBJ2-1; no clear D gene. The J call may be in error: the DNA end matches TRBJ2-5 better. Germline V CDR1 and CDR2: MDHEN, SYDVKM. This CDR3 is 15 amino acids long. CDR3 in amino acids: CASSSPIHGQETQYF. The CDR3 nucleotides are TGTGCCAGCAGTTCCCCGATCCATGGACAAGAGACCCAGTACTTC.

This chain connects TRBV27 to TRBJ2-5; D unresolved. The V end was cut by 3 bases, the J end by 5 bases, with 7 bases between. This CDR3 comprises 12 residues. Germline assignment: CDR1 MNHEY and CDR2 SMNVEV (reference sequence). CDR3 sequence reads: CASSFRMETQYF. In DNA form, the CDR3 reads TGTGCCAGCAGTTTCAGGATGGAGACCCAGTACTTC.

This clonotype appeared a few times. CDR3 in amino acids: CSVLDRGRAEKLFF. The CDR3, as DNA: TGCAGCGTCCTAGACAGGGGGAGGGCTGAAAAACTGTTTTTT. The chain joins TRBV29-1 to TRBJ1-4, with 9 bases fitting TRBD1. Germline V CDR1 and CDR2: SQVTM, ANQGSEA. The junction had 9 bases not matched to a gene; V was cut back by 6 bases and J by 7 bases. The CDR3 length is 14 residues.

CDR3 DNA: TGTGCCAGCAGTGAGGGGAACGTATATTCCTACGAGCAGTACTTC. Residues: CASSEGNVYSYEQYF. The chain joins TRBV2 to TRBJ2-5; D not resolved. Judging by the DNA end, TRBJ2-7 fits better; the J call may be wrong. This CDR3 region has 15 residues. Germline V gene lookup returns CDR1 SNHLY and CDR2 FYNNEI.

The chain links TRBV21-1 to TRBJ1-2; the D segment call TRBD1 is taken from the table without a DNA check. TRBV21-1 is flagged as a pseudogene. The CDR3 is made up of 15 amino acids. The CDR3 is CASSNPHVQGGGYTF. CDR3 in DNA: TGTGCCAGCAGCAATCCGCACGTACAGGGCGGGGGCTACACCTTC.

A few counts support this clonotype. This chain uses TRBV4-1 with TRBJ2-2, with D possibly matching TRBD1 (5 bases). This CDR3 has 15 residues. Per germline, CDR1 MGHRA and CDR2 YSYEKL. Trimming took off 1 base at V and 6 bases at J, with 12 bases between the two ends. CDR3 protein: CASSQGPGRSGELFF. CDR3 nucleotides: TGCGCCAGCAGCCAAGGCCCAGGGCGATCCGGGGAGCTGTTTTTT.

This clonotype was seen a handful of times. This chain links TRBV10-3 with TRBJ1-2; tentatively, D is TRBD1 (6 bases). V lost 5 bases, J lost 4 bases, and 14 bases lay in between. The CDR3 contains 14 residues. Germline assignment: CDR1 ENHRY and CDR2 SYGVKD. The CDR3 spells CAISQQGSGYGYTF. DNA for the CDR3: TGTGCCATCAGTCAACAGGGTTCTGGCTATGGCTACACCTTC.

This chain links TRBV20-1 with TRBJ2-5; TRBD1 or TRBD2 may be the D gene (5 bases each). The CDR3 is 12 residues long. Trimming shortened V by 0 bases and J by 12 bases, and 14 bases separated the two germline ends. Looked up from germline, CDR1 is DFQATT and CDR2 is SNEGSKA (reference sequence). The CDR3 loop is CSARERGRVEYF. CDR3 DNA sequence: TGCAGTGCTAGAGAGAGGGGCAGGGTGGAGTACTTC.

This clonotype was found a few times. The V call is TRBV5-6, the J call TRBJ2-3; 8 positions match TRBD2. CDR1 SGHDT and CDR2 YYEEEE come from the germline V gene. The J segment lost 2 bases and the V segment lost 0 bases, leaving 8 bases of the junction unmatched. The CDR3 spans 17 residues. CDR3 bases: TGTGCCAGCAGCTTGGTGCGAGCGGGAGTATCCACAGATACGCAGTATTTT. The encoded protein is CASSLVRAGVSTDTQYF.

The genes are TRBV5-1 and TRBJ2-5; tentatively, D is TRBD1 or TRBD2 (5 bases each). From germline, CDR1 is SGHRS and CDR2 YFSETQ. This CDR3 is 15 amino acids long. Trimming took 0 bases from V and 3 from J, leaving 12 bases between them. CDR3: CASSLVGQGEETQYF. As DNA, the CDR3 is TGCGCCAGCAGCTTGGTCGGGCAGGGAGAAGAGACCCAGTACTTC.

V gene TRBV12-3 or TRBV12-4 combines with J gene TRBJ2-2, with D perhaps matching TRBD2 (6 bases). Deletions cut 0 bases from V and 6 bases from J, with 11 bases between. The CDR3 is 15 residues long. The CDR3 here is CASSLALEGSGELFF. The CDR3 DNA sequence: TGTGCCAGCAGTTTAGCGCTGGAGGGGTCCGGGGAGCTGTTTTTT.

This clonotype showed up just a few times. This chain links TRBV29-1 with TRBJ2-7; D may be TRBD1 (5 bases). V lost 3 bases, J lost 2 bases, and 8 bases lay in between. Germline V gives CDR1 SQVTM, CDR2 ANQGSEA. The CDR3 spans 12 residues. As DNA, the CDR3 is TGCAGCGTTGATGTCAGGGCCTACGAGCAGTACTTC. It specifies CSVDVRAYEQYF.

In its sample, this clonotype was seen a few times. This chain links TRBV7-2 with TRBJ2-4; maybe TRBD2 (5 bases). Per germline, CDR1 SGHTA and CDR2 FQGNSA. The CDR3 consists of 17 residues. V lost 4 bases and J lost 6, with 22 bases in between. CDR3 sequence: CASSSRTARFGLNIQYF. In nucleotides, the CDR3 is TGTGCCAGCAGCTCTCGGACTGCTAGATTTGGACTAAACATTCAGTACTTC.

The chain carries TRBV20-1 and TRBJ2-5; 8 nucleotides line up with TRBD1. J gave up 12 bases and V 2 bases, and 5 bases lay outside the gene matches. Germline CDR1 is DFQATT and CDR2 is SNEGSKA (reference sequence). The CDR3 has 11 amino acids. DNA of the CDR3: TGCAGTGCTAGATTGGGACAGGTGAAGTACTTC. It encodes CSARLGQVKYF.

The chain recombines TRBV10-3 with TRBJ2-7, with 9 bases matching TRBD2. Looked up from germline, CDR1 is ENHRY and CDR2 is SYGVKD. The length of the CDR3 is 14 residues. Trimming cost V 6 bases and J 3 bases; bases outside gene matches: 6. The CDR3 nucleotides read TGTGCCATCAGGACTAGCGGTGCTAACTACGAGCAGTACTTC. Encoded protein: CAIRTSGANYEQYF.

The V gene is TRBV20-1, the J gene TRBJ2-5; TRBD1 matches 7 bases. Germline loops: CDR1 DFQATT, CDR2 SNEGSKA (reference sequence). The trim removed 2 bases at V and 2 bases at J, leaving 8 bases unmatched. The CDR3 has 15 residues. CDR3 nucleotide sequence: TGCAGTGCTAGATCCCACGACAGGGCGCAAGAGACCCAGTACTTC. Its translation: CSARSHDRAQETQYF.

The CDR3 coding sequence is TGTGCCACCAGCACCCAACCCCAAGGTCAAGAGACCCAGTACTTC. Translating gives CATSTQPQGQETQYF. V and J are TRBV15 and TRBJ2-5; D is unresolved. CDR1 and CDR2 (germline): LNHNV, YYDKDF (reference sequence). The CDR3 extends over 15 amino acids. Trimming removed 4 bases at V and 2 bases at J, with 14 bases between.

V is TRBV24-1 and J is TRBJ2-5; tentatively, D is TRBD2 (7 bases). Gene TRBJ2-7 matches the end of the DNA better, so the J call may be wrong. This CDR3 is 16 amino acids long. In germline, CDR1 is KGHDR, CDR2 SFDVKD. The CDR3 coding sequence is TGTGCCACCAGTGATTTGTGGGGGGGCCCCTCCTACGAGCAGTACTTC. Amino acids: CATSDLWGGPSYEQYF.

This CDR3 reads CSGGLGGLTFPNEQFF. CDR3 sequence (DNA): TGCAGTGGGGGTCTCGGGGGTCTAACCTTCCCCAATGAGCAGTTCTTC. The rearrangement links TRBV20-1 to TRBJ2-5; D perhaps matches TRBD2 (6 bases). The end of the DNA is better explained by TRBJ2-1, so the J call may be wrong. CDR1 DFQATT and CDR2 SNEGSKA come from the germline V gene (reference sequence). This CDR3 contains 16 residues.

This chain uses TRBV11-2 with TRBJ1-1; D perhaps matches TRBD1 (6 bases). There are 15 residues in the CDR3. Trimming stripped 3 bases from V and 4 bases from J, with 15 bases between. Germline V lookup: CDR1 SGHAT, CDR2 FQNNGV. CDR3 sequence reads: CASSLGPGVSTEAFF. In DNA form, the CDR3 reads TGTGCCAGCAGCTTGGGGCCAGGGGTTAGCACTGAAGCTTTCTTT.

This sequence joins TRBV3-1 and TRBJ2-7, with 8 bases aligning to TRBD2. V trimming: 0 bases; J trimming: 0 bases; junction bases outside the gene matches: 1. Germline-derived CDR1 and CDR2 are LGHDT and YNNKEL (reference sequence). This CDR3 is 15 amino acids long. CDR3 region: CASSQEAGVSYEQYF. CDR3 bases: TGTGCCAGCAGCCAAGAAGCGGGGGTCTCCTACGAGCAGTACTTC.